The next 8 T cell receptor beta chains were all read from a single sample in a study of T cell responses to AZD1222 COVID-19 vaccine. Repertoires were generated with immunoSEQ multiplex PCR, while TCRdb's copy carries only in-frame clones and drops some. The sample has about 120,000 clones, approximately 90% seen once. The starting material was peripheral blood, obtained on day 0 of AZD1222 vaccination. The receptors shown here come from an adult in good health.

The genes are TRBV29-1 and TRBJ2-1; 7 positions match TRBD1. There are 14 residues in the CDR3. With 7 bases clipped from V and 7 bases from J, the junction kept 13 bases outside the gene matches. Per germline, CDR1 SQVTM and CDR2 ANQGSEA. The CDR3 region is CSATPGQNPNEQFF. In DNA form, the CDR3 reads TGCAGCGCCACACCGGGACAGAATCCGAATGAGCAGTTCTTC.

The rearrangement joins TRBV5-1 to TRBJ2-5, with 10 bases fitting TRBD2. The J segment lost 1 base and the V segment lost 4 bases, leaving 7 bases of the junction unmatched. The germline V gene has CDR1 SGHRS and CDR2 YFSETQ. The CDR3 totals 16 residues. As DNA, the CDR3 is TGCGCCAGCAGCACCTCAGCGGGGGGGTTCCAAGAGACCCAGTACTTC. This encodes CASSTSAGGFQETQYF.

The V and J genes are TRBV11-2 and TRBJ2-5; D not resolved. CDR3 size: 13 residues. Germline CDR1 SGHAT, CDR2 FQNNGV. Trimming left V 4 bases short and J 5 bases short, with 11 bases between. The CDR3 nucleotides are TGTGCCAGCAGCTCGCCCCCCCCGGAGACCCAGTACTTC. As protein: CASSSPPPETQYF.

V gene TRBV5-1 combines with J gene TRBJ1-2, with D tentatively TRBD1 (5 bases). The V gene's germline CDR1 is SGHRS and CDR2 YFSETQ. The V end was cut by 0 bases, the J end by 7 bases, with 16 bases between. The CDR3 extends over 15 amino acids. The DNA of the CDR3 is TGCGCCAGCAGCTTGGCCGGGGCAGCCCCGTTTGGCTACACCTTC. Amino acids: CASSLAGAAPFGYTF.

The chain combines TRBV11-3 with TRBJ2-7, with D perhaps TRBD1 (6 bases). Trimming took off 5 bases at V and 4 bases at J, with 15 bases between the two ends. The CDR3 sequence is 14 residues long. Germline lookup yields CDR1 SGHNT and CDR2 YENEEA. CDR3 region: CASSPTIQGYEQYF. CDR3 nucleotides: TGTGCCAGCAGCCCCACAATACAGGGATACGAGCAGTACTTC.

V gene TRBV15 combines with J gene TRBJ1-6; perhaps TRBD1 as D (5 bases). This CDR3 contains 15 residues. Germline V gives CDR1 LNHNV, CDR2 YYDKDF (reference sequence). V was clipped by 0 bases and J by 10 bases, with 13 bases between them. Here the CDR3 reads CATSREHSGLSPLHF. In DNA form, the CDR3 reads TGTGCCACCAGCAGAGAACATTCAGGGTTATCACCCCTCCACTTT.

The gene calls are TRBV11-3 and TRBJ2-7; no definite D call. The length of the CDR3 is 13 residues. Germline CDR1 SGHNT, CDR2 YENEEA. Trimming shortened V by 0 bases and J by 4 bases, and 7 bases separated the two germline ends. In DNA form, the CDR3 reads TGTGCCAGCAGCTTAGATGCAAGTTACGAGCAGTACTTC. Translating it yields CASSLDASYEQYF.

V gene TRBV27 combines with J gene TRBJ2-7; a possible D gene is TRBD1 (6 bases). V shed 6 bases and J shed 6 bases, with 18 bases lying between them. The CDR3 contains 14 residues. From germline, CDR1 is MNHEY and CDR2 SMNVEV (reference sequence). The CDR3 loop is CASSQRLTRGEQYF. In DNA, the CDR3 is TGTGCCAGCAGCCAACGGCTCACCAGGGGCGAGCAGTACTTC.